Described below is a single T cell receptor (beta chain) sequence and its context. The target antigen is unknown. 5'RACE template switching added a universal primer site and UMIs to TCR cDNA. TCRdb reanalysed the 5' RACE reads using MiXCR and keeps one entry per CDR3 protein. The sample carries roughly 120,000 distinct CDR3 sequences, 6.5% to 9% recorded once. The data originate from a study of T cells after yellow fever vaccination. Whole-study context: In the case of low-cell-number fractions, SMART-Seq v4 Ultra Low Input was used for preparation.

Study findings and constraints: Just a small share of clonotypes turned up in the CD4 compartment as well as the CD8 compartment. The presence of abundant clonotypes contaminating from the bulk population was possible in FACS-sorted repertoires.

Germline V gives CDR1 ENHRY, CDR2 SYGVKD. J lost 0 bases, V lost 8 bases, and 16 bases had no gene match. This CDR3 is 18 amino acids long. The sample was CD8+ T cells sorted from PBMCs, taken 45 days after the yellow fever booster vaccination. This chain connects TRBV10-3 to TRBJ2-3, with 8 nucleotides matching TRBD1. The receptor was derived from a man aged 25-45 years who received the YFV17D yellow fever vaccine. In DNA form, the CDR3 reads TGTGCCATCGGAGGGGGACAGGATATCGCGGGCAGCACAGATACGCAGTATTTT. Residues: CAIGGGQDIAGSTDTQYF.